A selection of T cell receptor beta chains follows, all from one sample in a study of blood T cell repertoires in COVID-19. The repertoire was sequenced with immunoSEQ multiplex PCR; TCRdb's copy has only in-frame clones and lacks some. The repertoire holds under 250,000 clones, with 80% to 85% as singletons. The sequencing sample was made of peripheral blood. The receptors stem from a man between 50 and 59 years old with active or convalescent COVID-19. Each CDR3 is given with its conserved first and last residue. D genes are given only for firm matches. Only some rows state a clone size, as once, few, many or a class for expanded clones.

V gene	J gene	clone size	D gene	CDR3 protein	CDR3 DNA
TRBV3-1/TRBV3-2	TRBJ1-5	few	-	CASSQGQRASNQPQHF	TGTGCCAGCAGCCAAGGTCAGCGGGCTTCCAATCAGCCCCAGCATTTT
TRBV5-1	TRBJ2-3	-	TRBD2	CASSSGLAPDTQYF	TGCGCCAGCAGCTCGGGACTAGCGCCAGATACGCAGTATTTT
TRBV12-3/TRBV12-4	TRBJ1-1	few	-	CASREGSTEAFF	TGTGCCAGCCGGGAGGGTAGCACTGAAGCTTTCTTT
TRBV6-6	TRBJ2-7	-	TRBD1	CASRQDRATYEQYF	TGTGCCAGCAGGCAGGACAGGGCCACCTACGAGCAGTACTTC
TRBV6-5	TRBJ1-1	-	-	CAARASGTEAFF	TGTGCCGCACGAGCCTCGGGCACTGAAGCTTTCTTT
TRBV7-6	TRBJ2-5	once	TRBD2	CASSFMGGDLETQYF	TGTGCCAGCAGCTTTATGGGGGGGGATCTAGAGACCCAGTACTTC
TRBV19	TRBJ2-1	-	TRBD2	CASFLRGGGTYNEQFF	TGTGCCAGTTTTCTCCGGGGGGGCGGGACCTACAATGAGCAGTTCTTC
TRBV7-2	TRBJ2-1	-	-	CASSLALTHEQFF	TGTGCCAGCAGCTTGGCTTTAACCCATGAGCAGTTCTTC
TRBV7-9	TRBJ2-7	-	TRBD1	CASSSTGGGGAYEQYF	TGTGCCAGCAGCTCGACAGGGGGCGGTGGCGCCTACGAGCAGTACTTC
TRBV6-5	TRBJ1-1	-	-	CASSSGQSMNTEAFF	TGTGCCAGCAGTTCTGGACAGTCGATGAACACTGAAGCTTTCTTT
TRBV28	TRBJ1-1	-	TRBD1	CASSSTGEWITEAFF	TGTGCCAGCAGTTCCACAGGGGAGTGGATCACTGAAGCTTTCTTT
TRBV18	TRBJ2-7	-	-	CASSPPIAIPYEQYF	TGTGCCAGCTCACCACCGATAGCAATTCCCTACGAGCAGTACTTC
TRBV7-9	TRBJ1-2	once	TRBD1	CASSKDRVYGYTF	TGTGCCAGCAGCAAGGACAGGGTATATGGCTACACCTTC
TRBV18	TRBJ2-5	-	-	CASSPTQGETQYF	TGTGCCAGCTCACCGACCCAGGGGGAGACCCAGTACTTC
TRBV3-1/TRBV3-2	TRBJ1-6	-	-	CASRQLPGSGNSPLHF	TGTGCCAGCAGACAACTCCCAGGGTCAGGGAATTCACCCCTCCACTTT
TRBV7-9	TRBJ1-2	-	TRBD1	CASSQDRAGYTF	TGTGCCAGCAGCCAGGACAGGGCTGGCTACACCTTC
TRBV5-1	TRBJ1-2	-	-	CASRDPGDYGYTF	TGCGCCAGCCGGGACCCGGGGGACTATGGCTACACCTTC
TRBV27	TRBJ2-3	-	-	CASSSGHRTDTQYF	TGTGCCAGCAGTTCGGGACACCGCACAGATACGCAGTATTTT
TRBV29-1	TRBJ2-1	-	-	CSVQGMGGPSNEQFF	TGCAGCGTGCAGGGAATGGGGGGGCCTTCCAATGAGCAGTTCTTC
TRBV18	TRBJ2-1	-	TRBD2	CASSPLASGAPSDEQFF	TGTGCCAGCTCACCACTCGCTAGCGGGGCTCCCTCGGATGAGCAGTTCTTC
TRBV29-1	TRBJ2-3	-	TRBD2	CSVEGLAADTQYF	TGCAGCGTTGAGGGTCTAGCGGCAGATACGCAGTATTTT
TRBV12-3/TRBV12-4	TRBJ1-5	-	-	CASSPNAGQPQHF	TGTGCCAGCAGCCCAAATGCGGGGCAGCCCCAGCATTTT
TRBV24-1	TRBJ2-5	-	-	CATSDLTAPAGTQYF	TGTGCCACCAGTGATCTCACCGCTCCCGCGGGGACCCAGTACTTC
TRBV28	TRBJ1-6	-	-	CASSPRPRTPGNSPLHF	TGTGCCAGCAGCCCCAGACCGCGTACCCCGGGTAATTCACCCCTCCACTTT
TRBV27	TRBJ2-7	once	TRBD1	CASSADRGDYEQYF	TGTGCCAGCAGCGCGGACAGGGGAGACTACGAGCAGTACTTC
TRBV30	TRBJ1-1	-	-	CAWSLTADTEAFF	TGTGCCTGGAGTTTAACAGCAGACACTGAAGCTTTCTTT
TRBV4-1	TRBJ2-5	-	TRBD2	CASSQDYRLAGEETQYF	TGCGCCAGCAGCCAAGACTATCGCCTAGCGGGGGAAGAGACCCAGTACTTC
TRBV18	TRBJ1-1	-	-	CASSRAGTGDFEAFF	TGTGCCAGCTCTCGAGCCGGGACTGGGGACTTCGAAGCTTTCTTT
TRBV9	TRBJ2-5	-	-	CASSVGTAQVQETQYF	TGTGCCAGCAGCGTAGGGACAGCCCAAGTACAAGAGACCCAGTACTTC
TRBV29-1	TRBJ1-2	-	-	CSVGMSSGSYTF	TGCAGCGTTGGAATGTCCAGCGGGAGCTACACCTTC
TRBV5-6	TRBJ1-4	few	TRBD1	CASSLWGQGNEKLFF	TGTGCCAGCAGCTTGTGGGGACAGGGTAATGAAAAACTGTTTTTT
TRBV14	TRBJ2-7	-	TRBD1	CASSSIRTGSYEQYF	TGTGCCAGCAGCTCTATAAGGACAGGCTCCTACGAGCAGTACTTC
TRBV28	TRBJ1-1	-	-	CASSRGTFGVAFF	TGTGCCAGCAGTCGTGGGACATTTGGTGTAGCTTTCTTT
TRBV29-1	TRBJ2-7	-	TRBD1	CSVWGQKSEQYF	TGCAGCGTTTGGGGACAGAAGAGCGAGCAGTACTTC
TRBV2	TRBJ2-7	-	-	CASSRQVNSYEQYF	TGTGCCAGCAGTCGTCAGGTGAACTCCTACGAGCAGTACTTC
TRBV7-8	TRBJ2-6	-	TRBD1	CASSLRGDRPSSGANVLTF	TGTGCCAGCAGCTTAAGAGGGGACAGGCCCTCTTCTGGGGCCAACGTCCTGACTTTC
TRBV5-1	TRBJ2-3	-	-	CASSLDAGTTDTQYF	TGCGCCAGCAGCTTGGATGCGGGGACGACAGATACGCAGTATTTT
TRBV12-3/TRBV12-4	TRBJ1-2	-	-	CASSRRAGGYTF	TGTGCCAGCAGCAGGAGGGCGGGGGGCTACACCTTC
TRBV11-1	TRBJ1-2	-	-	CASSLNRENYGYTF	TGTGCCAGCAGCTTAAACCGGGAGAATTATGGCTACACCTTC
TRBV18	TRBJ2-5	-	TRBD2	CASSPPSGGGAGETQYF	TGTGCCAGCTCACCACCGTCCGGCGGGGGGGCCGGTGAGACCCAGTACTTC
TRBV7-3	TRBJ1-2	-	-	CASSPDYGYTF	TGTGCCAGCAGCCCCGACTATGGCTACACCTTC
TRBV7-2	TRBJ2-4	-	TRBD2	CASSSGTSGNIQYF	TGTGCCAGCAGCTCTGGGACTAGCGGAAACATTCAGTACTTC
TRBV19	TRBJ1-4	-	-	CASRKPGVGYTNEKLFF	TGTGCCAGCAGAAAGCCGGGGGTGGGGTACACTAATGAAAAACTGTTTTTT
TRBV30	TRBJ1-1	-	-	CAWSGGGGAFF	TGTGCCTGGAGTGGAGGGGGGGGAGCTTTCTTT
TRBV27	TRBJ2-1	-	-	CASGSGDEQFF	TGTGCCAGCGGCTCCGGGGATGAGCAGTTCTTC
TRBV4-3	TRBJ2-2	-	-	CASSQISGPGGGGELFF	TGCGCCAGCAGCCAAATTAGCGGCCCGGGGGGCGGCGGGGAGCTGTTTTTT
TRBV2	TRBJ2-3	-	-	CASSPSADTQYF	TGTGCCAGCAGTCCGTCCGCAGATACGCAGTATTTT
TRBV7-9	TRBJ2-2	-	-	CASRIRSGDTGELFF	TGTGCCAGCAGGATACGTTCAGGGGACACCGGGGAGCTGTTTTTT
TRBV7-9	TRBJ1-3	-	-	CASSPQDTIYF	TGTGCCAGCAGCCCGCAGGACACCATATATTTT
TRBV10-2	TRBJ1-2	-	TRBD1	CASLPGTGNYGYTF	TGCGCCAGCCTCCCCGGGACAGGGAACTATGGCTACACCTTC
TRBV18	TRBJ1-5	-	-	CASSVAGSNQPQHF	TGTGCCAGCTCAGTCGCCGGTAGCAATCAGCCCCAGCATTTT
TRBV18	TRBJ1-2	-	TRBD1	CASSPPQGAYYGYTF	TGTGCCAGCTCACCACCCCAGGGGGCCTACTATGGCTACACCTTC